Described below is a single T cell receptor beta chain sequence and its context. The antigen remains unidentified. Trimming pared 4 bases from V and 4 bases from J, leaving 10 bases between. This CDR3 spans 13 amino acids. CDR1 SGHDN and CDR2 FVKESK come from the germline V gene. Over chemoradiotherapy, repertoires were sampled more than once. The data are from a study of chemoradiotherapy in HPV16-positive cancers. Whole-study results and caveats: Candidate HPV-specific clones and E7-related TCR motifs grew in tumor during treatment.

Measured with immunoSEQ multiplex PCR; TCRdb has only the in-frame clones, and not every one. The sample holds 30,000 to 40,000 clones, about 89% seen once. The sequencing here drew on blood, taken from a patient who underwent chemoradiotherapy. The chain is built from TRBV14 and TRBJ1-1; weak D call: TRBD1 (5 bases). This TCR was recovered from a human donor with HPV-associated anogenital cancer. CDR3 sequence (DNA): TGTGCCAGCAGCCGTCAGGGTATCACTGAAGCTTTCTTT. Amino acid sequence: CASSRQGITEAFF.